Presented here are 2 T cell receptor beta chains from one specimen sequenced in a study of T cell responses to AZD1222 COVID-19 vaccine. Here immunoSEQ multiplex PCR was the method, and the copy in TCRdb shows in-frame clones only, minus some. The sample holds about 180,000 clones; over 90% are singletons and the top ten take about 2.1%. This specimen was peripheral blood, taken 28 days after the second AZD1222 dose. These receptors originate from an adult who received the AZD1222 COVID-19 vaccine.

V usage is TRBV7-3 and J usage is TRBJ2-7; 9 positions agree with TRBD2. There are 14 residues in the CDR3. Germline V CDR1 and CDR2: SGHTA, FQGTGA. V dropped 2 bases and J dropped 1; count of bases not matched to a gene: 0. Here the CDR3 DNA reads TGTGCCAGCAGCTTAGCGGGAGGGTCCTACGAGCAGTACTTC. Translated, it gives CASSLAGGSYEQYF. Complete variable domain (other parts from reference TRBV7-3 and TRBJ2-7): GAGVSQTPSNKVTEKGKYVELRCDPISGHTALYWYRQSLGQGPEFLIYFQGTGAADDSGLPNDRFFAVRPEGSVSTLKIQRTERGDSAVYLCASSLAGGSYEQYFGPGTRLTVT.

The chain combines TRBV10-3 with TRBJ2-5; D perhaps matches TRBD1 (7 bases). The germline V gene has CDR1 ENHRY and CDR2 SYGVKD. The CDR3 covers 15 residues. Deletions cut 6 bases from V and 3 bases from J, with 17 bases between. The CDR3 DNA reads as TGTGCCATCAGCCAGACAGGGACTGGGGAAGAGACCCAGTACTTC. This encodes CAISQTGTGEETQYF.